What follows are 9 T cell receptor beta chains derived from one specimen sequenced in a study of blood T cell repertoires in COVID-19. Only in-frame clones appear in the TCRdb table, and some are missing; sequencing was by immunoSEQ multiplex PCR. The sample has 65,000 to 85,000 clones, 89% seen once. Sequencing was done on a sample of peripheral blood. Receptor source: a man between 45 and 60 years old with active COVID-19.

CDR3 in amino acids: CASSAGTGRETQYF. The CDR3 nucleotides are TGTGCCAGCAGCGCTGGGACAGGACGGGAGACCCAGTACTTC. The chain links TRBV5-6 to TRBJ2-5; TRBD1 matches at 8 bases. The CDR3 is 14 residues long. Germline lookup yields CDR1 SGHDT and CDR2 YYEEEE. The V and J ends lost 4 bases and 5 bases, in that order; junction bases with no gene match: 7.

This rearrangement joins TRBV13 to TRBJ1-1; D is undetermined. Germline V gene data show CDR1 as PRHDT and CDR2 as FYEKMQ (reference sequence). V was pared by 6 bases and J by 1 base, with 6 bases between. This CDR3 contains 12 residues. The CDR3 DNA is TGTGCCAGCAGAGTACAGAACACTGAAGCTTTCTTT. As protein: CASRVQNTEAFF.

This clone occurred once. The J gene is TRBJ2-4, the V gene TRBV6-6; TRBD1 might be the D (5 bases). V lost 0 bases and J lost 0, with 9 bases in between. Germline lookup yields CDR1 MNHNY and CDR2 SVGAGI (reference sequence). The CDR3 spans 16 residues. CDR3 sequence reads: CASSYSQGTAKNIQYF. The CDR3 nucleotides are TGTGCCAGCAGTTACTCCCAGGGTACAGCCAAAAACATTCAGTACTTC.

CDR3 DNA sequence: TGTGCCAGCAGTGAAGGTGGGACAGTCAATCAGCCCCAGCATTTT. Translating it yields CASSEGGTVNQPQHF. The chain couples TRBV6-1 to TRBJ1-5, with TRBD1 matching over 7 bases. The CDR3 loop spans 15 amino acids. Germline values: CDR1 MNHNS, CDR2 SASEGT. J lost 3 bases, V lost 1 base, and 3 bases had no gene match.

This chain connects TRBV30 to TRBJ2-6, with 11 bases matching TRBD2. J was trimmed by 5 bases and V by 6 bases; bases with no gene match: 9. The CDR3 runs 16 residues. Germline V gene data show CDR1 as GTSNPN and CDR2 as SVGIG (reference sequence). The CDR3 is CACSSGGPARANVLTF. In DNA, the CDR3 is TGTGCCTGCTCTAGCGGGGGGCCGGCTAGGGCCAACGTCCTGACTTTC.

This clone was picked up one time. Written as DNA, the CDR3 is TGTGCCAGCAGTGAAGGGGCGGGAGGGAAGCCCTACGAGCAGTACTTC. Translated: CASSEGAGGKPYEQYF. This chain links TRBV6-1 with TRBJ2-7; 9 bases align to TRBD2. V was clipped by 1 base and J by 2 bases; unmatched bases: 6. CDR1 is MNHNS, CDR2 SASEGT, per germline. The CDR3 contains 16 residues.

The rearrangement uses TRBV9 and TRBJ1-6, with D unresolved. The V gene lost 1 base and the J gene lost 5 bases, with 4 bases spanning the gap. This CDR3 spans 13 amino acids. Looked up from germline, CDR1 is SGDLS and CDR2 is YYNGEE. The CDR3 sequence: CASSVQDNSPLHF. The CDR3 region has the DNA TGTGCCAGCAGCGTACAGGATAATTCACCCCTCCACTTT.

V is TRBV5-5 and J is TRBJ1-5; D possibly corresponds to TRBD1 (5 bases). CDR1 and CDR2 from the germline V gene are SGHKS and YYEKEE (reference sequence). V lost 4 bases to trimming and J lost 8 bases, with 13 bases between them. This CDR3 comprises 13 residues. The CDR3 protein is CASSLGPGKPQHF. CDR3 nucleotides: TGTGCCAGCAGCCTGGGACCGGGTAAGCCCCAGCATTTT.

The genes are TRBV12-3 or TRBV12-4 and TRBJ1-1, with D uncertain. Trimming removed 5 bases at V and 1 base at J, with 5 bases between. The CDR3 has 12 amino acids. The CDR3 loop is CASSRQNTEAFF. In DNA, the CDR3 is TGTGCCAGCAGTAGACAGAACACTGAAGCTTTCTTT.